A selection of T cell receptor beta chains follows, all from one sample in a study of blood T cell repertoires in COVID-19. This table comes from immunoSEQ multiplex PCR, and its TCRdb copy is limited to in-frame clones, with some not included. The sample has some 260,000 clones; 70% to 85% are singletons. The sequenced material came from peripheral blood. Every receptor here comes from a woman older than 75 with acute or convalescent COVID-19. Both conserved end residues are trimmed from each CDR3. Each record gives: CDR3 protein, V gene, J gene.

CDR3 protein: AASQGRRSPLH
V gene: TRBV30
J gene: TRBJ1-6

CDR3 protein: AISRSQGTNYGYT
V gene: TRBV10-3
J gene: TRBJ1-2

CDR3 protein: ASSRDNRQETQY
V gene: TRBV7-8
J gene: TRBJ2-5

CDR3 protein: ASSPRQSNQPQH
V gene: TRBV19
J gene: TRBJ1-5

CDR3 protein: AIRTSGNTGELF
V gene: TRBV10-3
J gene: TRBJ2-2

CDR3 protein: ASSLSAGLRYEQY
V gene: TRBV27
J gene: TRBJ2-7

CDR3 protein: ASSPDRSNYGYT
V gene: TRBV18
J gene: TRBJ1-2

CDR3 protein: ASSSPTGKANTGELF
V gene: TRBV19
J gene: TRBJ2-2

CDR3 protein: ASSSGPGTGELF
V gene: TRBV11-2
J gene: TRBJ2-2

CDR3 protein: ASQGREGSPDTQY
V gene: TRBV19
J gene: TRBJ2-3

CDR3 protein: ASSPGELIAWRGNTIY
V gene: TRBV18
J gene: TRBJ1-3

CDR3 protein: ASSLGAGNTIY
V gene: TRBV7-6
J gene: TRBJ1-3

CDR3 protein: AISEGQGGTDTQY
V gene: TRBV10-3
J gene: TRBJ2-3

CDR3 protein: ASSQRGGGDEQY
V gene: TRBV3-1/TRBV3-2
J gene: TRBJ2-7

CDR3 protein: ASSPQLGYT
V gene: TRBV7-2
J gene: TRBJ1-2

CDR3 protein: ASSPRAGAQY
V gene: TRBV3-1/TRBV3-2
J gene: TRBJ2-3

CDR3 protein: ASSLKVRDGQGRNQPQH
V gene: TRBV5-4
J gene: TRBJ1-5

CDR3 protein: ASSYRQDTDTQY
V gene: TRBV6-5
J gene: TRBJ2-3

CDR3 protein: ASSLDWTGGGTEAF
V gene: TRBV5-4
J gene: TRBJ1-1

CDR3 protein: ASSRSGTGAYEQY
V gene: TRBV5-5
J gene: TRBJ2-7

CDR3 protein: ASSMSPTGTNSPLH
V gene: TRBV19
J gene: TRBJ1-6

CDR3 protein: ATARGGRTEAF
V gene: TRBV28
J gene: TRBJ1-1

CDR3 protein: ASSQPGRDRGYEQY
V gene: TRBV4-1
J gene: TRBJ2-7

CDR3 protein: ASSAGGVSPLH
V gene: TRBV9
J gene: TRBJ1-6

CDR3 protein: ASRGGSNYGYT
V gene: TRBV6-5
J gene: TRBJ1-2

CDR3 protein: ASGPSGNSGNTIY
V gene: TRBV27
J gene: TRBJ1-3

CDR3 protein: ASSLGLAGGSETQY
V gene: TRBV3-1/TRBV3-2
J gene: TRBJ2-5

CDR3 protein: ASSPRTSGLQY
V gene: TRBV9
J gene: TRBJ2-3

CDR3 protein: AISAGQGGYNEQF
V gene: TRBV10-3
J gene: TRBJ2-1

CDR3 protein: ASSLGTDLYGYT
V gene: TRBV7-2
J gene: TRBJ1-2

CDR3 protein: ASSLDRNYGYT
V gene: TRBV5-1
J gene: TRBJ1-2

CDR3 protein: ASSRGQGGETQY
V gene: TRBV19
J gene: TRBJ2-5

CDR3 protein: ASSQDSTSSGNTIY
V gene: TRBV3-1/TRBV3-2
J gene: TRBJ1-3

CDR3 protein: ASSLARVSTEAF
V gene: TRBV7-9
J gene: TRBJ1-1

CDR3 protein: ASSQGGYSNQPQH
V gene: TRBV3-1/TRBV3-2
J gene: TRBJ1-5

CDR3 protein: ASSHRPGLAGGLGGEQF
V gene: TRBV4-1
J gene: TRBJ2-1

CDR3 protein: ASGPKGGYGYT
V gene: TRBV7-2
J gene: TRBJ1-2

CDR3 protein: ASSPPNRAYEQY
V gene: TRBV18
J gene: TRBJ2-7

CDR3 protein: ASSQLAGGTGELF
V gene: TRBV5-5
J gene: TRBJ2-2

CDR3 protein: ASSLTGGLTYEQY
V gene: TRBV5-1
J gene: TRBJ2-7

CDR3 protein: ASSQQGQGGGSPLH
V gene: TRBV27
J gene: TRBJ1-6

CDR3 protein: ASGLHGSYSNQPQH
V gene: TRBV12-5
J gene: TRBJ1-5

CDR3 protein: ASKGTDVRGYGYT
V gene: TRBV6-5
J gene: TRBJ1-2

CDR3 protein: ASSQGGGGNTIY
V gene: TRBV3-1/TRBV3-2
J gene: TRBJ1-3

CDR3 protein: ATSRAPSSVSETQY
V gene: TRBV15
J gene: TRBJ2-5

CDR3 protein: ASRPQGRRTESAEAF
V gene: TRBV5-1
J gene: TRBJ1-1

CDR3 protein: ASSLFWGDTEAF
V gene: TRBV28
J gene: TRBJ1-1

CDR3 protein: ASSLGQSYGYT
V gene: TRBV11-1
J gene: TRBJ1-2